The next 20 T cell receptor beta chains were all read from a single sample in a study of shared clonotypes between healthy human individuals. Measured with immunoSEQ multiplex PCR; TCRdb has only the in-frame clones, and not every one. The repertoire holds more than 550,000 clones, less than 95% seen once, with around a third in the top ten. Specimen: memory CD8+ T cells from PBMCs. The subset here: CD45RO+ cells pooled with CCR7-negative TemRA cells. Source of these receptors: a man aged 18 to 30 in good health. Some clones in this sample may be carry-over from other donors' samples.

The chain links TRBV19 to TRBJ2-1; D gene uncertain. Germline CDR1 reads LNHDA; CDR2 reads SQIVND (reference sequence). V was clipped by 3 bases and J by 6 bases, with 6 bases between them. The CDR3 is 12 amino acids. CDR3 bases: TGTGCCAGTAGTATCTTCCCCAATGAGCAGTTCTTC. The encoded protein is CASSIFPNEQFF.

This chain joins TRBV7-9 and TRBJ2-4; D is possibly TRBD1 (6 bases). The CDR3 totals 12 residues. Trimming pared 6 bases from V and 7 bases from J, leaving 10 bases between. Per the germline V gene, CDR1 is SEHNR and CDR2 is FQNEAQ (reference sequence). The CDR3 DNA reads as TGTGCCAGCAGTCATGGACAGAACATTCAGTACTTC. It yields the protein CASSHGQNIQYF.

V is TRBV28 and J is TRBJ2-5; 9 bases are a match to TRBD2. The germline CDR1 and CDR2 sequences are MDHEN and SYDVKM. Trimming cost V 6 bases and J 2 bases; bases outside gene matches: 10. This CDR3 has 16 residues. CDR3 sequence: CASSPRLAERQETQYF. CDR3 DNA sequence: TGTGCCAGCAGCCCAAGACTAGCGGAGAGACAAGAGACCCAGTACTTC.

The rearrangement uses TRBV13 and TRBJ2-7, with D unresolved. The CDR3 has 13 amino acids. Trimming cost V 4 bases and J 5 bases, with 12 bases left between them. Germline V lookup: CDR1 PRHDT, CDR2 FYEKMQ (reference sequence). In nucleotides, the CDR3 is TGTGCCAGCAGCTCCAGGAGCATGGACGAGCAGTACTTC. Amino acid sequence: CASSSRSMDEQYF. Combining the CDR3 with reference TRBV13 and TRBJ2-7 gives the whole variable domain AAGVIQSPRHLIKEKRETATLKCYPIPRHDTVYWYQQGPGQDPQFLISFYEKMQSDKGSIPDRFSAQQFSDYHSELNMSSLELGDSALYFCASSSRSMDEQYFGPGTRLTVT.

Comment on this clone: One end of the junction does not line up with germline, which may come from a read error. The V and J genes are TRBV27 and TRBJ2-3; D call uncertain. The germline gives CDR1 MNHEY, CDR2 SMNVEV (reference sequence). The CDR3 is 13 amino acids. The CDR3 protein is CAGSRAAPDTQYF. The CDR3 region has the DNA TGTGCCGGCAGTAGGGCGGCCCCAGATACGCAGTATTTT.

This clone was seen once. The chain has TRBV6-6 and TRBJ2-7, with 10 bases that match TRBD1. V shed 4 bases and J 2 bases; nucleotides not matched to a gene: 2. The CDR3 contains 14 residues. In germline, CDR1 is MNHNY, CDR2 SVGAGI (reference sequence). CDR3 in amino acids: CASSSGQGAYEQYF. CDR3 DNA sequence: TGTGCCAGCAGTTCAGGACAGGGGGCCTACGAGCAGTACTTC.

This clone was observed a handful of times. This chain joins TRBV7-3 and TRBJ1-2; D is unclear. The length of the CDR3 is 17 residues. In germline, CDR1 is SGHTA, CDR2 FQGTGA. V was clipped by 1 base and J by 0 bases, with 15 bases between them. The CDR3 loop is CASSLKVRAAPNYGYTF. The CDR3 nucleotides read TGTGCCAGCAGCTTAAAGGTTAGGGCAGCACCTAACTATGGCTACACCTTC.

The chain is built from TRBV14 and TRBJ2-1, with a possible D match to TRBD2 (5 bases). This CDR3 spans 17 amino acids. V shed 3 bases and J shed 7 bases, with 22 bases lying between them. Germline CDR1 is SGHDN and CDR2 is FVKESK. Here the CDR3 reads CASSQGFSAGWRNEQFF. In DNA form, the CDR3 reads TGTGCCAGCAGCCAGGGGTTTAGCGCGGGTTGGAGGAATGAGCAGTTCTTC.

The CDR3, as DNA: TGTGCCAACGCAGACGGGGACAGGGTCTACAATGAGCAGTTCTTC. Its protein product is CANADGDRVYNEQFF. The genes are TRBV10-3 and TRBJ2-1; 9 bases match TRBD1. The V and J ends lost 10 bases and 3 bases, in that order; junction bases with no gene match: 10. The germline gives CDR1 ENHRY, CDR2 SYGVKD. The CDR3 length is 15 residues.

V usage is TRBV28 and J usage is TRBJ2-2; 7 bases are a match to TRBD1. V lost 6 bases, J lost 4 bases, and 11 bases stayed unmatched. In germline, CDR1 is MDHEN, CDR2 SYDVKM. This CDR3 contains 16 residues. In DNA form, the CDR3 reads TGTGCCAGCAGGACACCCGGGACAGACTCCACCGGGGAGCTGTTTTTT. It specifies CASRTPGTDSTGELFF.

CDR3: CASSYGTQSYEQYF. CDR3 nucleotide sequence: TGTGCCAGCAGTTACGGGACACAATCCTACGAGCAGTACTTC. The rearrangement links TRBV13 to TRBJ2-7, with D tentatively TRBD1 (6 bases). Germline V gives CDR1 PRHDT, CDR2 FYEKMQ (reference sequence). Between the trimmed V and J ends, which lost 6 bases and 1 base, there was a span of 13 bases. This CDR3 region has 14 residues.

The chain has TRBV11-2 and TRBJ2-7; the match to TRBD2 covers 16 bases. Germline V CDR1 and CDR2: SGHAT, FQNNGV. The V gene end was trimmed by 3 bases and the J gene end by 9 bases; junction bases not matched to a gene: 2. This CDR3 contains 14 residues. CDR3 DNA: TGTGCCAGCAGCTTGGGACTAGCGGGAGGGGGGCAGTACTTC. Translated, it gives CASSLGLAGGGQYF.

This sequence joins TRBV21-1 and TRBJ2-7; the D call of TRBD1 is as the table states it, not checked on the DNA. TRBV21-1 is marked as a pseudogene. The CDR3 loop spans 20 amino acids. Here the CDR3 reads CASSNQVYRTGILFANEQYF. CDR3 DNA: TGTGCCAGCAGCAATCAGGTATATCGTACAGGGATTCTCTTCGCCAACGAGCAGTACTTC.

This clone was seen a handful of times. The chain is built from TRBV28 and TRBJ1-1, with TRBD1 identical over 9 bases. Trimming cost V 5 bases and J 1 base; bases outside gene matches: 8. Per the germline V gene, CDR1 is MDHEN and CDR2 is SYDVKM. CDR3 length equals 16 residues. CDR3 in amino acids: CASSDPGQGTNTEAFF. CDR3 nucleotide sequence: TGTGCCAGCAGTGATCCGGGACAGGGTACGAACACTGAAGCTTTCTTT.

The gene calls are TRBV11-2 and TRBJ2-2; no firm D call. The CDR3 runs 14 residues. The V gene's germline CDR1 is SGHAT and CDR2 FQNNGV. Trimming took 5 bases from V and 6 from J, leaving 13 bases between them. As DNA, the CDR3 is TGTGCCAGCAGCCCTCGGACCGCAGCCGGGGAGCTGTTTTTT. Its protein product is CASSPRTAAGELFF.

CDR3 bases: TGTGCCAGCAGTACTTGGACAGGGGGCACCTACGAGCAGTACTTC. Its protein product is CASSTWTGGTYEQYF. The genes are TRBV27 and TRBJ2-7; TRBD1 agrees at 11 bases. CDR3 length equals 15 residues. The trim removed 5 bases at V and 2 bases at J, leaving 5 bases unmatched. Germline CDR1 is MNHEY and CDR2 is SMNVEV (reference sequence).

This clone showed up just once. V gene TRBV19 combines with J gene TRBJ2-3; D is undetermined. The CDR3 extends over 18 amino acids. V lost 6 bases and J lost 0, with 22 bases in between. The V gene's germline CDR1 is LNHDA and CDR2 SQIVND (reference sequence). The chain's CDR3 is CASRLVWRTGPSTDTQYF. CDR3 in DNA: TGTGCCAGTAGGCTCGTTTGGCGTACGGGCCCCAGCACAGATACGCAGTATTTT.

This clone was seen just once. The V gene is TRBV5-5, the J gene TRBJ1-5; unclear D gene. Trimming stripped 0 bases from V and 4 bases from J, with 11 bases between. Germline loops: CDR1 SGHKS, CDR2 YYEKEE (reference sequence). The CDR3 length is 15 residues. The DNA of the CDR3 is TGTGCCAGCAGCTTGGGGTTGGTTGGGAATCAGCCCCAGCATTTT. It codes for CASSLGLVGNQPQHF.

CDR3 sequence (DNA): TGTGCCAGCAGCGCTAGGGGCACCAATGAGCAGTTCTTC. Translating it yields CASSARGTNEQFF. The genes are TRBV9 and TRBJ2-1, with D possibly TRBD1 on 5 matching bases. Germline assignment: CDR1 SGDLS and CDR2 YYNGEE. Trimming took 3 bases from V and 6 from J, leaving 10 bases between them. The length of the CDR3 is 13 residues.

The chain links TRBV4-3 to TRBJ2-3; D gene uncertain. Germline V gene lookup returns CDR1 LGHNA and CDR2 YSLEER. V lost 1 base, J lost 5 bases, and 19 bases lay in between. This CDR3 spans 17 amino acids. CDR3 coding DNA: TGCGCCAGCAGCCAAGGCAGCTCAGCGAGGACGGGAGATACGCAGTATTTT. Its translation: CASSQGSSARTGDTQYF.